The subject of this entry is one TCR beta chain. The data were obtained in a study of Tregs in tolerant kidney transplant recipients. The protocol was immunoSEQ multiplex PCR, while the TCRdb copy is restricted to in-frame clones and leaves out a portion. The top ten clones hold around 0.34% of a sample with just under 65,000 clones, 95% to 98% of them seen once. The sample was Tregs from blood, taken before the transplant. This TCR came from a human donor who received a combined kidney and bone marrow transplant.

The CDR3 DNA reads TGTGCCAGCAGCGCTCCGACAGGGATTAACTATGGCTACACCTTC. It codes for CASSAPTGINYGYTF. The V and J genes are TRBV9 and TRBJ1-2; 7 positions agree with TRBD1. The CDR3 has 15 amino acids. Per the germline V gene, CDR1 is SGDLS and CDR2 is YYNGEE. The ends lost 3 bases at V and 1 base at J; junction bases unmatched: 6.